This is a list of T cell receptor beta chains from one sample in a study of shared clonotypes between healthy human individuals. TCRdb's copy holds only in-frame clones and misses some; the assay was immunoSEQ multiplex PCR. In the table there are more than 550,000 clones, around 70% of which are singletons. The material sequenced was memory CD4+ T cells sorted from blood. The receptors here all came from a woman younger than 45 in good health. The CDR3 runs from the conserved cysteine through the conserved F or W. Fields, in order: clone size, J gene, D gene, V gene, CDR3 protein, CDR3 DNA. A D gene is named only where the DNA matches it firmly. Rows give clone size only sometimes, using once, few, many, or a class for an expanded clone.

-	TRBJ2-1	-	TRBV6-1	CASSGPVGKGNEQFF	TGTGCCAGCAGTGGCCCAGTAGGCAAGGGCAATGAGCAGTTCTTC
-	TRBJ2-2	-	TRBV7-9	CASSLGFANTGELFF	TGTGCCAGCAGCTTGGGCTTCGCGAACACCGGGGAGCTGTTTTTT
-	TRBJ1-5	-	TRBV6-1	CASSDLHGRLQPQHF	TGTGCCAGCAGTGATCTTCATGGGAGGTTGCAGCCCCAGCATTTT
-	TRBJ2-1	TRBD2	TRBV5-1	CASSLASGTYNEQFF	TGCGCCAGCAGCTTGGCCAGCGGGACCTACAATGAGCAGTTCTTC
-	TRBJ2-7	TRBD2	TRBV18	CASSSGGVRGFEQYF	TGTGCCAGCTCCTCCGGGGGGGTCCGGGGCTTCGAGCAGTACTTC
-	TRBJ1-3	-	TRBV5-1	CASSPDGLSGNTIYF	TGCGCCAGCAGCCCCGACGGCCTCTCTGGAAACACCATATATTTT
-	TRBJ2-6	TRBD2	TRBV28	CASSFGTTWGANVLTF	TGTGCCAGCAGTTTCGGGACTACGTGGGGGGCCAACGTCCTGACTTTC
-	TRBJ2-5	TRBD2	TRBV10-2	CASSELAGTYQETQYF	TGCGCCAGCAGTGAGCTAGCGGGGACCTACCAAGAGACCCAGTACTTC
-	TRBJ2-7	TRBD1	TRBV6-5	CASSYGQGVGYEQYF	TGTGCCAGCAGTTACGGACAGGGGGTAGGGTACGAGCAGTACTTC
-	TRBJ2-7	TRBD1	TRBV2	CASSEGTGLYEQYF	TGTGCCAGCAGTGAAGGGACAGGCCTCTACGAGCAGTACTTC
-	TRBJ1-2	-	TRBV28	CASSTIGTAYGYTF	TGTGCCAGCAGTACGATCGGGACCGCGTATGGCTACACCTTC
-	TRBJ1-4	TRBD1	TRBV11-2	CASSGQGAANEKLFF	TGTGCCAGCAGCGGACAGGGGGCGGCTAATGAAAAACTGTTTTTT
-	TRBJ1-1	TRBD1	TRBV28	CASSFLTGGFAAFF	TGTGCCAGCAGTTTTTTAACAGGGGGGTTCGCGGCTTTCTTT
few	TRBJ2-1	-	TRBV5-1	CASSLLGAVSYNEQFF	TGCGCCAGCAGCTTGCTTGGGGCAGTCTCCTACAATGAGCAGTTCTTC
-	TRBJ1-3	-	TRBV28	CASSRGSSGNTIYF	TGTGCCAGCAGCCGCGGGAGCTCTGGAAACACCATATATTTT
once	TRBJ1-5	-	TRBV28	CASNLYSNQPQHF	TGTGCCAGCAATCTGTATAGCAATCAGCCCCAGCATTTT
-	TRBJ2-5	-	TRBV29-1	CSVAGAKETQYF	TGCAGCGTTGCAGGGGCCAAAGAGACCCAGTACTTC
-	TRBJ1-2	-	TRBV7-6	CASSLAAPGQGTGYTF	TGTGCCAGCAGCTTAGCAGCCCCCGGGCAGGGAACTGGCTACACCTTC
once	TRBJ1-5	-	TRBV2	CASSEAQLHSNQPQHF	TGTGCCAGCAGTGAAGCTCAGCTCCATAGCAATCAGCCCCAGCATTTT
-	TRBJ1-5	-	TRBV27	CASSLSGGQPQHF	TGTGCCAGCAGTTTATCTGGGGGTCAGCCCCAGCATTTT
-	TRBJ2-1	TRBD2	TRBV2	CASNRLAGYNEQFF	TGTGCCAGCAACCGACTAGCGGGGTACAATGAGCAGTTCTTC
-	TRBJ1-1	-	TRBV7-9	CASSLGRAGPAFF	TGTGCCAGCAGCCTCGGGCGGGCCGGACCAGCTTTCTTT
many	TRBJ2-4	-	TRBV4-2	CASRQGGEWKNIQYF	TGTGCCAGCAGACAAGGAGGGGAGTGGAAAAACATTCAGTACTTC
-	TRBJ1-1	TRBD1	TRBV28	CASRMTTGTNTEAFF	TGTGCCAGCAGAATGACGACAGGGACGAACACTGAAGCTTTCTTT
-	TRBJ2-7	-	TRBV6-5	CASSYSHIAYEQYF	TGTGCCAGCAGTTACTCTCACATTGCTTACGAGCAGTACTTC
many	TRBJ1-3	-	TRBV5-1	CASSLEGGNTIYF	TGCGCCAGCAGCTTGGAGGGGGGAAACACCATATATTTT
-	TRBJ2-3	-	TRBV7-9	CASSRPAGSTDTQYF	TGTGCCAGCAGCCGTCCCGCGGGGAGCACAGATACGCAGTATTTT
-	TRBJ2-1	-	TRBV5-1	CASTTMGVYNEQFF	TGCGCCAGCACCACGATGGGAGTCTACAATGAGCAGTTCTTC
many	TRBJ2-3	TRBD1	TRBV5-1	CASSLGLGQIRHTDTQYF	TGCGCCAGCAGCTTGGGGCTGGGACAGATCCGACACACAGATACGCAGTATTTT
-	TRBJ1-5	-	TRBV27	CASSLGSASNQPQHF	TGTGCCAGCAGTTTAGGATCGGCTAGCAATCAGCCCCAGCATTTT
-	TRBJ1-6	-	TRBV11-2	CASSLNPYNSPLHF	TGTGCCAGCAGCTTAAATCCCTATAATTCACCCCTCCACTTT
-	TRBJ2-7	-	TRBV4-1	CASSLTTGTHEQYF	TGCGCCAGCAGCCTCACAACAGGGACCCACGAGCAGTACTTC
-	TRBJ1-1	-	TRBV5-1	CASLASPNTEAFF	TGCGCCAGCTTAGCCAGCCCAAACACTGAAGCTTTCTTT
once	TRBJ2-5	TRBD1	TRBV6-5	CASSYSGQGGETQYF	TGTGCCAGCAGTTACTCCGGACAGGGTGGAGAGACCCAGTACTTC
few	TRBJ2-2	TRBD2	TRBV30	CAWSNSGLHSPGELFF	TGTGCCTGGAGTAACTCGGGACTACACAGTCCCGGGGAGCTGTTTTTT
-	TRBJ2-3	-	TRBV4-2	CASSQNRGISTDTQYF	TGTGCCAGCAGCCAGAATCGGGGAATCAGCACAGATACGCAGTATTTT
-	TRBJ2-7	-	TRBV27	CASSFRQTYEQYF	TGTGCCAGCAGTTTCAGACAGACCTACGAGCAGTACTTC
-	TRBJ2-1	-	TRBV5-1	CASSPVGASSYNEQFF	TGCGCCAGCAGCCCCGTTGGGGCGAGCTCCTACAATGAGCAGTTCTTC
-	TRBJ1-2	-	TRBV7-2	CASSLGSGFVYTF	TGTGCCAGCAGCTTAGGTTCTGGGTTTGTCTACACCTTC
-	TRBJ2-3	TRBD1	TRBV29-1	CSVHRDRDTDTQYF	TGCAGCGTCCACCGGGACAGAGACACAGATACGCAGTATTTT
few	TRBJ2-1	TRBD2	TRBV28	CASIYGGRGEQFF	TGTGCCAGCATTTACGGCGGGAGAGGTGAGCAGTTCTTC
-	TRBJ1-1	-	TRBV6-6	CASSRPTDQNTEAFF	TGTGCCAGCAGCCGACCAACGGACCAGAACACTGAAGCTTTCTTT
-	TRBJ1-5	-	TRBV6-5	CASSPRKGQPQHF	TGTGCCAGCAGCCCCCGAAAGGGACAGCCCCAGCATTTT
-	TRBJ2-7	TRBD1	TRBV5-1	CASSLEGQLAYEQYF	TGCGCCAGCAGCTTGGAGGGACAGTTAGCCTACGAGCAGTACTTC
-	TRBJ1-2	-	TRBV28	CASRSVGANRDYTF	TGTGCCAGCAGATCGGTGGGGGCTAACAGGGACTACACCTTC
-	TRBJ2-7	TRBD2	TRBV19	CASSNPSAGGPLEQYF	TGTGCCAGTAGTAACCCCTCGGCGGGAGGTCCTCTGGAGCAGTACTTC
-	TRBJ2-3	TRBD2	TRBV9	CASSVLAGYPQSTDTQYF	TGTGCCAGCAGCGTCCTAGCGGGGTACCCCCAAAGCACAGATACGCAGTATTTT
-	TRBJ2-2	TRBD1	TRBV7-2	CASSSRTGRGTGELFF	TGTGCCAGCAGCTCTCGGACAGGGCGAGGCACCGGGGAGCTGTTTTTT
-	TRBJ1-1	-	TRBV7-2	CASSLPLGNTEAFF	TGTGCCAGCAGCTTACCCCTGGGGAACACTGAAGCTTTCTTT
-	TRBJ2-1	-	TRBV10-1	CASSPVARERDNEQFF	TGCGCCAGCAGCCCCGTGGCGAGGGAAAGGGACAATGAGCAGTTCTTC